These 25 T cell receptor beta chains were sequenced from one sample in a study of OX40 agonist ivuxolimab in advanced cancers. Method: immunoSEQ multiplex PCR; TCRdb's copy keeps in-frame clones and lacks some. The sample contains some 54,000 clones, over 75% of which appear only once. The input for sequencing was CD4+ or CD8+ T cells sorted from blood, taken in a trial of the OX40 agonist ivuxolimab. The source is an adult with an advanced solid tumor such as melanoma, head and neck, liver or kidney cancer.

The DNA for the CDR3 is TGTGCCAGCAGCAAATATGGACTAGCGGGAGGTTCCTACGAGCAGTACTTC. Protein sequence: CASSKYGLAGGSYEQYF. The chain joins TRBV21-1 to TRBJ2-7; the table assigns TRBD2, which was not confirmed against the DNA. TRBV21-1 is a recognized pseudogene. The CDR3 spans 17 residues.

The chain's CDR3 is CASSLGGAGTGELFF. The CDR3 DNA sequence: TGTGCCAGCAGCTTAGGTGGGGCAGGCACCGGGGAGCTGTTTTTT. This sequence joins TRBV7-9 and TRBJ2-2; TRBD1 might be the D (5 bases). Germline loops: CDR1 SEHNR, CDR2 FQNEAQ (reference sequence). Trimming removed 1 base from V and 4 bases from J, with 10 bases in between. The CDR3 runs 15 residues.

J is TRBJ1-2 and V is TRBV18; 9 nucleotides match TRBD1. The CDR3 covers 14 residues. V trimming: 3 bases; J trimming: 4 bases; junction bases outside the gene matches: 3. The V gene's germline CDR1 is KGHSH and CDR2 LQKENI. The CDR3 loop is CASSPGQGAYGYTF. CDR3 nucleotide sequence: TGTGCCAGCTCACCGGGACAGGGAGCCTATGGCTACACCTTC.

This clone was counted a few times. The rearrangement uses TRBV28 and TRBJ2-7, with D perhaps TRBD2 (6 bases). Germline V gene sequence: CDR1 MDHEN, CDR2 SYDVKM. There are 12 residues in the CDR3. Trimming left V 11 bases short and J 3 bases short, with 14 bases between. The CDR3 DNA reads as TGTGCCGCAGGAGGGCGGGGCTACGAGCAGTACTTC. It codes for CAAGGRGYEQYF.

This sequence joins TRBV7-2 and TRBJ1-2; the match to TRBD1 covers 8 bases. The CDR3 loop spans 14 amino acids. Trimming took 5 bases from V and 4 from J; bases not matched to a gene: 6. Germline CDR1 is SGHTA and CDR2 is FQGNSA. The CDR3 nucleotides read TGTGCCAGCAGCGGACGGACAGGGAGCTATGGCTACACCTTC. Its protein product is CASSGRTGSYGYTF.

The chain combines TRBV5-1 with TRBJ2-3; 9 bases agree with TRBD2. The CDR3 consists of 15 residues. V gave up 1 base and J gave up 6 bases; unmatched junction bases: 6. Germline values: CDR1 SGHRS, CDR2 YFSETQ. The CDR3, as DNA: TGCGCCAGCAGCTTGCAGGGACTAGCAGGGGATACGCAGTATTTT. Translated, it gives CASSLQGLAGDTQYF.

V usage is TRBV6-6 and J usage is TRBJ1-5; tentative D call: TRBD1 (5 bases). The CDR3 length is 16 residues. The ends were cut back, 7 bases at V and 1 base at J, with 17 bases in the middle. CDR1 MNHNY and CDR2 SVGAGI come from the germline V gene (reference sequence). CDR3 nucleotide sequence: TGTGCCAGCACCACTCGGGCAGGGTTAAGCAATCAGCCCCAGCATTTT. This encodes CASTTRAGLSNQPQHF.

V usage is TRBV5-5 and J usage is TRBJ1-4; a possible D gene is TRBD1 (5 bases). V lost 4 bases, J lost 7 bases, and 17 bases lay in between. The germline V gene encodes CDR1 SGHKS and CDR2 YYEKEE (reference sequence). There are 15 residues in the CDR3. The CDR3 spells CASSVGVFGSEKLFF. The CDR3, as DNA: TGTGCCAGCAGCGTGGGGGTCTTTGGGAGTGAAAAACTGTTTTTT.

This clone was seen a handful of times. The V gene is TRBV9, the J gene TRBJ2-2; 10 bases map to TRBD1. CDR1 is SGDLS, CDR2 YYNGEE, per germline. The ends lost 4 bases at V and 4 bases at J; junction bases unmatched: 7. The CDR3 has 16 amino acids. The CDR3 bases are TGTGCCAGCAGCCCCCTGGGGACAGGGGTCACCGGGGAGCTGTTTTTT. Translation gives CASSPLGTGVTGELFF.

This clone was detected once. The chain employs TRBV11-2 and TRBJ2-1; 8 bases agree with TRBD2. This CDR3 is built from 13 residues. Germline V CDR1 and CDR2: SGHAT, FQNNGV. V lost 5 bases, J lost 8 bases, and 5 bases stayed unmatched. CDR3 residues: CASSPGRGDEQFF. DNA of the CDR3: TGTGCCAGCAGCCCCGGGAGGGGCGATGAGCAGTTCTTC.

The V gene is TRBV9, the J gene TRBJ1-2, with D uncertain. The CDR3 consists of 14 residues. V lost 0 bases and J lost 2, with 8 bases in between. The germline CDR1 and CDR2 sequences are SGDLS and YYNGEE. CDR3 in amino acids: CASSVGPENYGYTF. The CDR3 region has the DNA TGTGCCAGCAGCGTAGGGCCCGAAAACTATGGCTACACCTTC.

This chain joins TRBV5-5 and TRBJ1-5, with D uncertain. This CDR3 region has 13 residues. The germline V gene has CDR1 SGHKS and CDR2 YYEKEE (reference sequence). The germline V and J ends were trimmed by 0 bases and 7 bases, with 8 bases remaining between them. The CDR3 is CASSLEAFQPQHF. CDR3 in DNA: TGTGCCAGCAGCTTGGAGGCTTTCCAGCCCCAGCATTTT.

This chain uses TRBV9 with TRBJ2-2; 9 bases are a match to TRBD1. The germline gives CDR1 SGDLS, CDR2 YYNGEE. Trimming took 4 bases from V and 5 from J; bases not matched to a gene: 9. The CDR3 length is 16 residues. CDR3 loop: CASSLMGQGLTGELFF. CDR3 coding DNA: TGTGCCAGCAGCCTCATGGGACAGGGCCTAACCGGGGAGCTGTTTTTT.

The V call is TRBV7-8, the J call TRBJ2-3; 8 bases agree with TRBD2. CDR3 size: 18 residues. Germline V gene data show CDR1 as SGHVS and CDR2 as FQNEAQ. Trimming at V came to 1 base and at J to 3 bases, leaving 12 bases not matched to a gene. In DNA, the CDR3 is TGTGCCAGCAGCTTAGAGGGGGAGATGACTAGCGCGACAGATACGCAGTATTTT. Amino acid sequence: CASSLEGEMTSATDTQYF. The complete variable domain, with remaining parts taken from reference TRBV7-8 and TRBJ2-3, reads GAGVSQSPRYKVAKRGQDVALRCDPISGHVSLFWYQQALGQGPEFLTYFQNEAQLDKSGLPSDRFFAERPEGSVSTLKIQRTQQEDSAVYLCASSLEGEMTSATDTQYFGPGTRLTVL.

This clone was detected once. The chain has TRBV28 and TRBJ2-5; 9 nucleotides match TRBD1. Germline V gene lookup returns CDR1 MDHEN and CDR2 SYDVKM. Trimming cost V 5 bases and J 1 base; bases outside gene matches: 8. CDR3 length: 16 residues. The DNA for the CDR3 is TGTGCCAGCAGTCTATATGGGACAGGGACCCAAGAGACCCAGTACTTC. As protein: CASSLYGTGTQETQYF.

The rearrangement uses TRBV28 and TRBJ2-7; 13 nucleotides match TRBD2. J lost 4 bases, V lost 4 bases, and 7 bases had no gene match. The germline gives CDR1 MDHEN, CDR2 SYDVKM. The CDR3 totals 16 residues. This CDR3 is CASSSGPGLAGYEQYF. The CDR3 DNA sequence: TGTGCCAGCAGTTCAGGTCCGGGACTAGCGGGATACGAGCAGTACTTC.

The J gene is TRBJ2-3, the V gene TRBV11-2; 7 positions agree with TRBD2. Germline loops: CDR1 SGHAT, CDR2 FQNNGV. The V and J ends lost 3 bases and 6 bases, in that order; junction bases with no gene match: 12. The CDR3 sequence is 16 residues long. The CDR3: CASSLGRGGSSDTQYF. As DNA, the CDR3 is TGTGCCAGCAGCTTGGGGAGGGGTGGTTCCTCGGATACGCAGTATTTT.

The gene calls are TRBV6-1 and TRBJ2-2; D remains ambiguous. This CDR3 comprises 11 residues. Trimming took off 6 bases at V and 5 bases at J, with 4 bases between the two ends. Germline V CDR1 and CDR2: MNHNS, SASEGT. CDR3 in amino acids: CASRGTGELFF. CDR3 nucleotides: TGTGCCAGCAGGGGTACCGGGGAGCTGTTTTTT.

V is TRBV5-4 and J is TRBJ1-4; D possibly corresponds to TRBD1 (5 bases). Trimming took 0 bases from V and 3 from J, leaving 12 bases between them. CDR1 and CDR2 (germline): SGHNT, YYREEE (reference sequence). CDR3 length equals 16 residues. The CDR3 sequence: CASSLVRAGPNEKLFF. As DNA, the CDR3 is TGTGCCAGCAGCTTGGTACGGGCAGGGCCTAATGAAAAACTGTTTTTT.

The DNA of the CDR3 is TGTGCCAGCAGCTTAACTACTAGCGGGGGCACAGATACGCAGTATTTT. Translated, it gives CASSLTTSGGTDTQYF. This chain joins TRBV7-3 and TRBJ2-3; 10 bases map to TRBD2. The length of the CDR3 is 16 residues. J lost 1 base, V lost 0 bases, and 1 base had no gene match. Germline CDR1 SGHTA, CDR2 FQGTGA.

J is TRBJ1-1 and V is TRBV2, with a tentative D call TRBD1 (5 bases). Germline V gene sequence: CDR1 SNHLY, CDR2 FYNNEI. This CDR3 is built from 11 residues. The germline V and J ends were trimmed by 6 bases and 5 bases, with 7 bases remaining between them. CDR3 nucleotide sequence: TGTGCCAGCAGGGGGGGGACTGAAGCTTTCTTT. It codes for CASRGGTEAFF.

J is TRBJ2-7 and V is TRBV7-2; unclear D gene. Germline V CDR1 and CDR2: SGHTA, FQGNSA. The CDR3 consists of 14 residues. Between the trimmed V and J ends, which lost 6 bases and 0 bases, there was a span of 12 bases. The CDR3 loop is CASRGNRGSYEQYF. As DNA, the CDR3 is TGTGCCAGCAGGGGGAACAGAGGCTCCTACGAGCAGTACTTC.

There are a few counts of this clone. The chain combines TRBV29-1 with TRBJ2-3, with D uncertain. CDR3 length: 13 residues. Trimming left V 5 bases short and J 1 base short, with 10 bases between. Germline loops: CDR1 SQVTM, CDR2 ANQGSEA. The chain's CDR3 is CSVLALGTDTQYF. CDR3 nucleotide sequence: TGCAGCGTTTTAGCCTTAGGCACAGATACGCAGTATTTT.

This rearrangement joins TRBV9 to TRBJ2-5, with D perhaps matching TRBD1 (5 bases). Germline CDR1 reads SGDLS; CDR2 reads YYNGEE. This CDR3 has 15 amino acids. Trimming removed 0 bases at V and 5 bases at J, with 14 bases between. The CDR3 loop is CASSVVGARSETQYF. In DNA, the CDR3 is TGTGCCAGCAGCGTAGTAGGGGCGAGGAGCGAGACCCAGTACTTC.

V and J are TRBV27 and TRBJ1-2, with 8 bases that match TRBD1. After removal of 2 bases from V and 2 bases from J, the junction contained 7 bases not matched to a gene. The CDR3 runs 16 residues. The germline V gene has CDR1 MNHEY and CDR2 SMNVEV (reference sequence). The CDR3 nucleotides read TGTGCCAGCAGTTTAACCACCGGGACAGGCAACTATGGCTACACCTTC. Its protein product is CASSLTTGTGNYGYTF.